The clone carrying this T cell receptor (beta chain) was counted a few times. Its antigen is not identified. This entry comes from a study of T-cell memory formation after mild COVID-19. Study overall: TCR clusters mostly belonged to single donors. Overall study results and limits: Whereas later expanders leaned CD4+, clones contracting day 15 to 85 showed a balanced CD4/CD8 makeup. Contracting clones localized mainly to CM and EM when CD4+ and mainly to EMRA when CD8+.

Trimming at V came to 7 bases and at J to 0 bases, leaving 7 bases not matched to a gene. Germline assignment: CDR1 SGDLS and CDR2 YYNGEE. CDR3 length: 16 amino acids. 5'RACE primed from the constant segment yielded TCR alpha and TCR beta cDNA libraries bearing sample barcodes and UMIs. TCRdb analysed the 5' RACE reads with MiXCR anew, one entry per CDR3 protein. This table holds roughly 580,000 distinct CDR3 sequences, roughly 18% found once. This chain connects TRBV9 to TRBJ2-2; the match to TRBD2 covers 9 bases. Sequencing was performed on PBMCs or a T cell subset sorted from them (not recorded which). The clonotype originates from an adult woman who had mild COVID-19 (a few samples of this study predate the infection). Cell type and time point are not known. The CDR3 region has the DNA TGTGCCAGCGGCTTGACTAGCGGCCCGAACACCGGGGAGCTGTTTTTT. Protein: CASGLTSGPNTGELFF.